Listed below are T cell receptor beta chains from one sample, sequenced in a study of molecular identifiers for immune sequencing clone quantification. TCRdb fed the PCR reads into MiXCR, producing one record per CDR3 protein. Among roughly 90,000 distinct CDR3 sequences listed, around a quarter were seen once. The material sequenced was naive CD8+ T cells from blood, with Jurkat cell RNA spiked in. The receptors were sampled from a human donor in good health. Some libraries in this study had Jurkat cell RNA spiked in. Both conserved end residues are part of each CDR3. A D gene is named only where the DNA matches it firmly. Clone sizes are given selectively: once, few, many, or a class where the clone is expanded.

clone size,D gene,V gene,J gene,CDR3 protein,CDR3 DNA
NA,TRBD2,TRBV9,TRBJ2-7,CASSVGGPSGYEQYF,TGTGCCAGCAGCGTAGGGGGTCCTAGCGGTTACGAGCAGTACTTC
few,NA,TRBV3-1,TRBJ2-3,CASTHSGVTDTQYF,TGTGCCAGCACCCACTCTGGGGTGACAGATACGCAGTATTTT
many,NA,TRBV28,TRBJ2-7,CASSFSLALRSYEQYF,TGTGCCAGCAGTTTTTCGCTAGCGCTACGCTCCTACGAGCAGTACTTC
many,NA,TRBV7-6,TRBJ1-4,CASSLGTEPNEKLFF,TGTGCCAGCAGCTTAGGAACGGAGCCAAATGAAAAACTGTTTTTT
few,TRBD2,TRBV19,TRBJ2-5,CASSTTSGGDQETQYF,TGTGCCAGTAGTACGACTAGCGGGGGGGATCAAGAGACCCAGTACTTC
many,TRBD2,TRBV5-1,TRBJ2-7,CASSALTSGSYEQYF,TGCGCCAGCAGCGCGTTAACTAGCGGGAGCTACGAGCAGTACTTC
few,NA,TRBV6-5,TRBJ1-4,CASCYTQGVTNEKLFF,TGTGCCAGCTGTTACACACAGGGAGTGACTAATGAAAAACTGTTTTTT
NA,TRBD2,TRBV6-2/TRBV6-3,TRBJ2-1,CASSSFRGGRNAQFF,TGTGCCAGCAGTTCTTTCCGGGGGGGCCGGAATGCGCAGTTCTTC
few,TRBD2,TRBV7-9,TRBJ2-2,CASSLGLAGTTGELFF,TGTGCCAGCAGCCTGGGACTAGCGGGGACCACCGGGGAGCTGTTTTTT
NA,NA,TRBV7-9,TRBJ2-3,CASSLAPSKDTQYF,TGTGCCAGCAGCTTAGCTCCAAGCAAAGATACACAGTATTTT
NA,NA,TRBV19,TRBJ2-5,CASRGLANQETQYF,TGTGCCAGTAGAGGGCTAGCAAACCAAGAGACCCAGTACTTC
many,TRBD2,TRBV4-1,TRBJ2-3,CASSQHRTSATDTQYF,TGCGCCAGCAGCCAACACCGGACTAGCGCCACAGATACGCAGTATTTT
many,NA,TRBV7-2,TRBJ2-7,CASSLSGSSYEQYF,TGTGCCAGCAGCTTATCGGGGAGCTCCTACGAGCAGTACTTC